This TCR beta chain was retrieved from a study of beta chain features in type 1 diabetes. Study results and caveats: All four CD4+ subsets of Type 1 diabetes patients contained TCRB CDR3s that were moderately but significantly shorter.

V shed 0 bases and J shed 15 bases, with 15 bases lying between them. There are 13 residues in the CDR3. CDR1 and CDR2 from the germline V gene are LGHNA and YNFKEQ. Note on this clone: The target antigen is unknown.

The authors reverse transcribed all of the isolated RNA, so sequencing captured expressed TCRB transcripts. Assay: immunoSEQ multiplex PCR; the TCRdb copy retains only in-frame clones and omits some. The sample lists around 250,000 clones, roughly 22% occurring once. Heparinised blood was drawn once per donor, averaging roughly 120 mL. V and J are TRBV4-2 and TRBJ2-4; possibly TRBD1 for D (6 bases). The sample taken for sequencing was naive CD4+ T cells from blood. This TCR was recovered from a woman between 40 and 50 years old with type 1 diabetes. The CDR3 nucleotides are TGTGCCAGCAGCCAAGAAAGAAACAGGGTGATGTACTTC. It is translated as CASSQERNRVMYF.